These T cell receptor beta chains were read from a single sample in a study of control samples from healthy donors and cancer patients. Data came from immunoSEQ multiplex PCR; TCRdb stores just in-frame clones and leaves some out. This table has fewer than 95,000 clones, 86% appearing once. The sample consisted of blood. The receptors originated from a woman in her forties or fifties in good health. Each CDR3 is given with its conserved first and last residue. D genes are given only for firm matches. A row's size may be missing; if present it is once, few, many or a size class.

d_call	clone_size	v_call	j_call	cdr3_aa	cdr3_nt
NA	NA	TRBV14	TRBJ2-3	CASSQGFGRSTDTQYF	TGTGCCAGCAGCCAAGGGTTTGGCCGCAGCACAGATACGCAGTATTTT
NA	once	TRBV28	TRBJ1-2	CASSVRRDGRYGYTF	TGTGCCAGCAGTGTCCGCCGGGACGGCCGTTATGGCTACACCTTC
NA	NA	TRBV7-2	TRBJ2-2	CASRPRGPSGELFF	TGTGCCAGCAGGCCGAGGGGCCCTAGCGGGGAGCTGTTTTTT
NA	NA	TRBV7-9	TRBJ2-7	CASSETGRGSPEQYF	TGTGCCAGCAGCGAGACAGGGCGCGGGAGTCCCGAGCAGTACTTC
NA	NA	TRBV19	TRBJ2-2	CASRMGVGELFF	TGTGCCAGTAGGATGGGCGTCGGGGAGCTGTTTTTT
NA	few	TRBV25-1	TRBJ1-1	CASSERDLAGGRAEAFF	TGTGCCAGCAGTGAACGGGACCTGGCCGGGGGGCGAGCTGAAGCTTTCTTT
NA	once	TRBV7-9	TRBJ2-5	CASSRVPFGSTETQYF	TGTGCCAGCAGCCGGGTCCCTTTCGGGAGCACGGAGACCCAGTACTTC
NA	NA	TRBV6-5	TRBJ1-6	CASKRSSYNSPLHF	TGTGCCAGCAAGAGGAGCTCCTATAATTCACCCCTCCACTTT
NA	NA	TRBV28	TRBJ1-5	CASSRGSGNQPQHF	TGTGCCAGCAGTCGCGGGTCGGGCAATCAGCCCCAGCATTTT
TRBD2	NA	TRBV4-1	TRBJ2-1	CASFSLAGGRFF	TGCGCCAGCTTTTCCCTAGCGGGGGGCCGGTTCTTC
NA	NA	TRBV6-5	TRBJ1-6	CASSYGGSPLHF	TGTGCCAGCAGTTATGGGGGTTCACCCCTCCACTTT
NA	NA	TRBV19	TRBJ1-5	CASSFPYTGSNQPQHF	TGTGCCAGTAGTTTCCCCTACACGGGGAGCAATCAGCCCCAGCATTTT
NA	NA	TRBV2	TRBJ2-1	CASKRRTDEQFF	TGTGCCAGCAAGCGGCGGACGGATGAGCAGTTCTTC
NA	NA	TRBV7-9	TRBJ2-5	CASSLGLETQYF	TGTGCCAGCAGCTTGGGTCTAGAGACCCAGTACTTC
TRBD2	NA	TRBV6-4	TRBJ2-1	CASSDSGTSGGADYNEQFF	TGTGCCAGCAGTGATTCCGGGACTAGCGGGGGGGCGGATTACAATGAGCAGTTCTTC
NA	NA	TRBV4-3	TRBJ2-3	CASSQDPAGAPTDTQYF	TGCGCCAGCAGCCAAGACCCAGCAGGGGCCCCCACAGATACGCAGTATTTT
TRBD2	NA	TRBV5-1	TRBJ2-1	CASSPGLAGGNEQFF	TGCGCCAGCAGCCCGGGACTAGCGGGGGGGAATGAGCAGTTCTTC
NA	NA	TRBV7-9	TRBJ1-1	CASSPEGGASTEAFF	TGTGCCAGCAGCCCAGAGGGAGGGGCGAGCACTGAAGCTTTCTTT
TRBD2	NA	TRBV13	TRBJ2-1	CASRTRTSGSRSYNEQFF	TGTGCCAGCAGGACGAGGACTAGCGGGAGTAGGTCCTACAATGAGCAGTTCTTC
NA	NA	TRBV5-5	TRBJ2-7	CASSPWAGLGPYEQYF	TGTGCCAGCAGCCCATGGGCGGGGTTGGGACCTTACGAGCAGTACTTC
NA	few	TRBV6-1	TRBJ1-3	CASSEGYGTRSGNTIYF	TGTGCCAGCAGTGAAGGCTATGGGACAAGGTCTGGAAACACCATATATTTT
NA	NA	TRBV6-2/TRBV6-3	TRBJ2-7	CASSRPDSRSEQYF	TGTGCCAGCAGTAGACCGGACAGTAGGTCCGAGCAGTACTTC
TRBD2	NA	TRBV19	TRBJ2-1	CASSIGLAGGPGNEQFF	TGTGCCAGTAGTATTGGTCTAGCGGGAGGGCCGGGCAATGAGCAGTTCTTC
NA	NA	TRBV7-2	TRBJ2-1	CASSPPRVGSLYNEQFF	TGTGCCAGCAGCCCCCCTAGGGTGGGGAGCCTCTACAATGAGCAGTTCTTC
TRBD2	few	TRBV7-9	TRBJ2-7	CASRQASGGTYEQYF	TGTGCCAGCAGACAAGCTAGCGGGGGGACCTACGAGCAGTACTTC
NA	NA	TRBV15	TRBJ1-4	CATSRALPANEKLFF	TGTGCCACCAGCAGAGCCCTTCCTGCTAATGAAAAACTGTTTTTT
TRBD2	NA	TRBV11-2	TRBJ2-1	CASSPERERYNEQFF	TGTGCCAGCAGCCCCGAGCGGGAGAGATACAATGAGCAGTTCTTC
NA	NA	TRBV9	TRBJ1-6	CASSVAQGDSPLHF	TGTGCCAGCAGCGTAGCACAGGGCGACTCACCCCTCCACTTT
NA	NA	TRBV28	TRBJ1-6	CATLPRHSRFSPLHF	TGTGCAACACTACCCAGACACAGTCGTTTTTCACCCCTCCACTTT
TRBD1	NA	TRBV27	TRBJ1-4	CASSPLTGGGEKLFF	TGTGCCAGCAGTCCGCTGACAGGGGGCGGTGAAAAACTGTTTTTT
NA	NA	TRBV6-2/TRBV6-3	TRBJ1-4	CASSPSPGTRTNEKLFF	TGTGCCAGCAGCCCCTCTCCCGGGACAAGAACTAATGAAAAACTGTTTTTT
TRBD1	once	TRBV7-3	TRBJ1-5	CASSSHLRTGEGNQPQHF	TGTGCCAGCAGCTCACACCTTAGGACAGGGGAGGGCAATCAGCCCCAGCATTTT
NA	NA	TRBV3-1/TRBV3-2	TRBJ1-5	CASSQDREQPQHF	TGTGCCAGCAGCCAAGACAGGGAGCAGCCCCAGCATTTT
NA	NA	TRBV18	TRBJ1-2	CASSPTDAAGYTF	TGTGCCAGCTCACCAACAGATGCCGCTGGCTACACCTTC
TRBD1	NA	TRBV28	TRBJ1-2	CASSLQGAWGYTF	TGTGCCAGCAGTTTGCAGGGGGCGTGGGGCTACACCTTC
NA	NA	TRBV6-4	TRBJ1-1	CASRQGGNTEAFF	TGTGCCAGCAGACAGGGCGGGAACACTGAAGCTTTCTTT
NA	few	TRBV19	TRBJ1-2	CASSMGGGYTF	TGTGCCAGTAGTATGGGGGGCGGCTACACCTTC
NA	NA	TRBV28	TRBJ1-1	CASSFWGRGDTEAFF	TGTGCCAGCAGTTTTTGGGGGAGAGGGGACACTGAAGCTTTCTTT
TRBD2	NA	TRBV6-5	TRBJ2-1	CASSYMGLEYNEQFF	TGTGCCAGCAGTTACATGGGACTAGAATACAATGAGCAGTTCTTC
TRBD2	NA	TRBV11-2	TRBJ2-1	CASRETSGGSYNEQFF	TGTGCCAGCAGGGAAACTAGCGGGGGTTCCTACAATGAGCAGTTCTTC
NA	NA	TRBV7-2	TRBJ2-7	CASSSWTALDVNF	TGTGCCAGCAGCTCCTGGACAGCCCTAGACGTTAACTTC
TRBD1	NA	TRBV6-4	TRBJ1-5	CASRSTGEGNQPQHF	TGTGCCAGCAGATCAACAGGGGAGGGGAATCAGCCCCAGCATTTT
NA	NA	TRBV11-3	TRBJ2-5	CASSLGNRDGTQYF	TGTGCCAGCAGCTTAGGAAATCGGGACGGGACCCAGTACTTC
NA	NA	TRBV5-6	TRBJ2-3	CASRLGELDTQYF	TGTGCCAGCAGGCTGGGCGAGTTGGATACGCAGTATTTT
NA	NA	TRBV28	TRBJ1-5	CAGRGSLGGNQPQHF	TGTGCCGGGCGCGGGTCGTTAGGGGGCAATCAGCCCCAGCATTTT
NA	NA	TRBV21-1	TRBJ2-1	CASTNVREGPLDEQFF	TGTGCCAGCACCAATGTCCGGGAGGGCCCTCTGGATGAGCAGTTCTTC
NA	NA	TRBV6-2/TRBV6-3	TRBJ2-3	CASSWDSNTDTQYF	TGTGCCAGCAGTTGGGACTCAAATACAGATACGCAGTATTTT
TRBD2	few	TRBV5-4	TRBJ2-5	CASSPRTSGRRGETQYF	TGTGCCAGCAGCCCTAGGACTAGCGGGAGGCGGGGTGAGACCCAGTACTTC
NA	NA	TRBV3-1/TRBV3-2	TRBJ1-2	CASSPLSLGAYTF	TGTGCCAGCAGCCCACTAAGCCTCGGGGCCTACACCTTC
NA	NA	TRBV29-1	TRBJ2-3	CSVPGVGTDTQYF	TGCAGCGTACCGGGGGTGGGCACAGATACGCAGTATTTT
TRBD1	NA	TRBV12-5	TRBJ2-2	CASGSGDRVYTGELFF	TGTGCTAGTGGTTCTGGGGACAGGGTGTACACCGGGGAGCTGTTTTTT
NA	NA	TRBV28	TRBJ2-7	CASSPLAGITYEQYF	TGTGCCAGCAGTCCCCTGGCGGGAATTACCTACGAGCAGTACTTC
TRBD2	NA	TRBV18	TRBJ2-1	CASSPGTSGANEQFF	TGTGCCAGCTCACCTGGGACTAGCGGGGCCAATGAGCAGTTCTTC
TRBD1	NA	TRBV6-5	TRBJ2-7	CASSYSETGVREQYF	TGTGCCAGCAGTTACTCAGAGACAGGGGTGCGCGAGCAGTACTTC
NA	NA	TRBV19	TRBJ1-5	CASSQRPFTDPNQPQHF	TGTGCCAGTAGTCAAAGGCCGTTCACAGACCCCAATCAGCCCCAGCATTTT